Below, 19 T cell receptor beta chains from the same sample are listed, as sequenced in a study of blood T cell repertoires in COVID-19. Only in-frame clones appear in the TCRdb table, and some are missing; sequencing was by immunoSEQ multiplex PCR. The sample gives approximately 350,000 clones, under 85% of which show up once; approximately 5% is in the top ten. The sample consisted of PBMCs or T cells enriched from blood (not recorded which). These receptors were obtained from a woman aged 50 to 60 who had recovered from COVID-19.

The J gene is TRBJ1-1, the V gene TRBV7-9; possible D gene TRBD1, 5 bases. Trimming stripped 8 bases from V and 3 bases from J, with 13 bases between. Per the germline V gene, CDR1 is SEHNR and CDR2 is FQNEAQ (reference sequence). The CDR3 covers 13 residues. This CDR3 is CASVSSGDTEAFF. The CDR3 nucleotides are TGTGCCAGCGTAAGTTCGGGGGACACTGAAGCTTTCTTT. The full variable domain, completed using reference TRBV7-9 and TRBJ1-1, is DTGVSQNPRHKITKRGQNVTFRCDPISEHNRLYWYRQTLGQGPEFLTYFQNEAQLEKSRLLSDRFSAERPKGSFSTLEIQRTEQGDSAMYLCASVSSGDTEAFFGQGTRLTVV.

V and J are TRBV5-4 and TRBJ2-5; D is uncertain. The CDR3 is 13 residues long. Germline CDR1 SGHNT, CDR2 YYREEE (reference sequence). V lost 0 bases to trimming and J lost 3 bases, with 6 bases between them. The CDR3 DNA reads TGTGCCAGCAGCTTGGGGCCCGAAGAGACCCAGTACTTC. It is translated as CASSLGPEETQYF.

The rearrangement uses TRBV3-1 (or the pseudogene TRBV3-2) and TRBJ2-1; 12 positions agree with TRBD2. CDR3 length equals 16 residues. V trimming: 4 bases; J trimming: 3 bases; junction bases outside the gene matches: 4. Germline lookup yields CDR1 LGHDT and CDR2 YNNKEL (reference sequence). CDR3 coding DNA: TGTGCCAGCAGCCCGATGACTAGCGGGAGCTACAATGAGCAGTTCTTC. It codes for CASSPMTSGSYNEQFF.

Here the CDR3 reads CAISETGETYEQYF. The CDR3 DNA reads as TGTGCCATCAGTGAGACAGGGGAAACCTACGAGCAGTACTTC. The rearrangement joins TRBV10-3 to TRBJ2-7; TRBD1 matches 7 bases. The length of the CDR3 is 14 residues. Per the germline V gene, CDR1 is ENHRY and CDR2 is SYGVKD. V shed 2 bases, J shed 2 bases, and the junction held 3 bases outside the gene matches.

The CDR3 protein is CASSQDTEGHGVRELFF. CDR3 nucleotides: TGTGCCAGCAGCCAAGACACTGAGGGACACGGCGTAAGGGAGCTGTTTTTT. The gene calls are TRBV14 and TRBJ2-2, with TRBD1 as a possible D gene (6 bases). Deletions cut 0 bases from V and 9 bases from J, with 20 bases between. The germline V gene has CDR1 SGHDN and CDR2 FVKESK. The CDR3 covers 17 residues.

The rearrangement joins TRBV25-1 to TRBJ2-4; TRBD2 might be the D (6 bases). CDR3 length: 14 residues. Looked up from germline, CDR1 is MGHDK and CDR2 is SYGVNS. Trimming shortened V by 6 bases and J by 4 bases, and 13 bases separated the two germline ends. The CDR3 loop reads CASSAEGTKNIQYF. The CDR3 DNA sequence: TGTGCCAGCAGCGCTGAAGGGACTAAAAACATTCAGTACTTC.

The chain recombines TRBV4-1 with TRBJ1-2; 9 nucleotides agree with TRBD1. Losses at the gene ends were 6 bases for V and 7 bases for J; bases not matched to a gene: 15. Germline loops: CDR1 MGHRA, CDR2 YSYEKL. The CDR3 sequence is 16 residues long. The CDR3 DNA follows: TGCGCCAGCAGACAGTCCCAAACGACAGGGGGGTCTGGCTACACCTTC. It yields the protein CASRQSQTTGGSGYTF.

The genes are TRBV5-6 and TRBJ1-2; D is perhaps TRBD1 (6 bases). The CDR3 has 15 residues. CDR1 and CDR2 (germline): SGHDT, YYEEEE. V shed 1 base and J shed 7 bases, with 17 bases lying between them. The DNA for the CDR3 is TGTGCCAGCAGCTTGCTCCGACAGGCATTGGGTGGCTACACCTTC. It translates to CASSLLRQALGGYTF.

This chain uses TRBV5-3 with TRBJ1-5; maybe TRBD1 (5 bases). TRBV5-3 is treated as an ORF (open reading frame) with a function not yet certain. The CDR3 extends over 16 amino acids. Trimming removed 4 bases from V and 0 bases from J, with 14 bases in between. The CDR3 bases are TGTGCCAGAAGCCGCAGACAGCCGTATAGCAATCAGCCCCAGCATTTT. This sequence encodes CARSRRQPYSNQPQHF.

Only a few counts were recorded for this clone. V usage is TRBV19 and J usage is TRBJ1-2; D uncertain. This CDR3 is 14 amino acids long. Trimming pared 3 bases from V and 4 bases from J, leaving 12 bases between. Germline CDR1 LNHDA, CDR2 SQIVND (reference sequence). The CDR3 loop is CASSIDRRGYGYTF. Written as DNA, the CDR3 is TGTGCCAGTAGTATCGATAGGCGGGGCTATGGCTACACCTTC. The variable domain in full, with the rest retrieved from reference TRBV19 and TRBJ1-2, is DGGITQSPKYLFRKEGQNVTLSCEQNLNHDAMYWYRQDPGQGLRLIYYSQIVNDFQKGDIAEGYSVSREKKESFPLTVTSAQKNPTAFYLCASSIDRRGYGYTFGSGTRLTVV.

DNA of the CDR3: TGTGCCAGTAGTAAAGGACAGGGGACCAACACCGGGGAGCTGTTTTTT. Amino acids: CASSKGQGTNTGELFF. The chain combines TRBV19 with TRBJ2-2, with 9 bases aligning to TRBD1. Germline V gives CDR1 LNHDA, CDR2 SQIVND (reference sequence). The CDR3 totals 16 residues. Losses at the gene ends were 4 bases for V and 2 bases for J; bases not matched to a gene: 5. Full variable domain (missing parts from reference TRBV19 and TRBJ2-2): DGGITQSPKYLFRKEGQNVTLSCEQNLNHDAMYWYRQDPGQGLRLIYYSQIVNDFQKGDIAEGYSVSREKKESFPLTVTSAQKNPTAFYLCASSKGQGTNTGELFFGEGSRLTVL.

The V call is TRBV6-5, the J call TRBJ2-3, with TRBD2 matching 12 bases. Germline CDR1 MNHEY, CDR2 SVGAGI. J gave up 1 base and V 6 bases, and 2 bases lay outside the gene matches. The CDR3 is made up of 15 amino acids. The CDR3 coding sequence is TGTGCCAGCAGCTGGACTAGCGGGGGCACAGATACGCAGTATTTT. Protein product: CASSWTSGGTDTQYF.

The chain employs TRBV27 and TRBJ2-7, with 13 bases matching TRBD2. Germline CDR1 is MNHEY and CDR2 is SMNVEV (reference sequence). CDR3 size: 14 residues. V lost 8 bases to trimming and J lost 5 bases; unmatched junction nucleotides: 6. The CDR3 DNA is TGTGCCAGCGGACCAGGACTAGCGGGAGACGAGCAGTACTTC. Translating it yields CASGPGLAGDEQYF.

The V call is TRBV18, the J call TRBJ2-1, with D possibly TRBD1 on 5 matching bases. V lost 3 bases, J lost 13 bases, and 10 bases lay in between. The CDR3 is made up of 11 amino acids. Looked up from germline, CDR1 is KGHSH and CDR2 is LQKENI. CDR3 DNA sequence: TGTGCCAGCTCACCGGAATGGGGCCAGTTCTTC. This codes for CASSPEWGQFF.

The J gene is TRBJ1-1, the V gene TRBV28; D remains ambiguous. V was cut by 2 bases and J by 0 bases, with 10 bases left in between. Per germline, CDR1 MDHEN and CDR2 SYDVKM. This CDR3 has 15 residues. The CDR3 sequence is CASSLAAAMNTEAFF. DNA for the CDR3: TGTGCCAGCAGTTTAGCGGCAGCTATGAACACTGAAGCTTTCTTT.

This chain connects TRBV12-5 to TRBJ1-1; D gene ambiguous. CDR3 length: 13 residues. The V end lost 3 bases, the J end lost 2 bases, and 7 bases lay between the germline ends. Germline CDR1 reads LGHNT; CDR2 reads FRNRAP. DNA of the CDR3: TGTGCTAGTGGTTTAGGCGGCAACACTGAAGCTTTCTTT. Protein: CASGLGGNTEAFF.

The rearrangement joins TRBV30 to TRBJ1-1; 8 nucleotides line up with TRBD1. Germline V gene data show CDR1 as GTSNPN and CDR2 as SVGIG (reference sequence). The CDR3 contains 15 residues. Trimming took 1 base from V and 1 from J; bases not matched to a gene: 5. CDR3 amino acids: CAWSGIDRGNTEAFF. The CDR3 DNA follows: TGTGCCTGGAGTGGCATAGACAGGGGGAACACTGAAGCTTTCTTT.

The chain has TRBV21-1 and TRBJ2-1; TRBD2 is the table's D call and was not checked against the DNA. TRBV21-1 is a listed pseudogene. There are 20 residues in the CDR3. Here the CDR3 reads CASSNSRLAGPRTIYNEQFF. CDR3 nucleotide sequence: TGTGCCAGCAGCAACAGCAGACTAGCGGGACCCCGAACCATCTACAATGAGCAGTTCTTC.

CDR3 sequence reads: CASREDWTDTQYF. The CDR3 coding sequence is TGTGCCAGTAGGGAAGACTGGACAGATACGCAGTATTTT. The chain uses TRBV19 and TRBJ2-3; D is undetermined. V dropped 6 bases and J dropped 3 bases, with 10 bases sitting between them. The CDR3 is made up of 13 amino acids. Per germline, CDR1 LNHDA and CDR2 SQIVND (reference sequence).